Detailed here is one T cell receptor (beta chain). Losses at the gene ends were 0 bases for V and 4 bases for J; bases not matched to a gene: 5. The CDR3 contains 16 residues. Looked up from germline, CDR1 is MGHRA and CDR2 is YSYEKL. Per the original data handling: It was from reference gene primer amplification that nucleated cell counts were estimated. TCRdb's copy holds only in-frame clones and misses some; the assay was immunoSEQ multiplex PCR. That table gives V, J and clone size, and the DNA gave D and trimming. The sample contains 200,000 to 250,000 clones, roughly 89% of which appear only once. Participants came from some 23 US areas, aged roughly 18 to 95 years. Cohort assignment relied on participant-reported clinical history. The sample comes from a study of blood T cell repertoires in COVID-19. Study-level information: There were acute and convalescent COVID-19 samples, and they came from the United States, Italy and Spain.

Input material: PBMCs or T cells enriched from blood (not recorded which). This rearrangement joins TRBV4-1 to TRBJ1-4; 7 nucleotides line up with TRBD1. The origin of this receptor is a man younger than 45 who had been exposed to COVID-19. The CDR3 region is CASSQDGGGLNEKLFF. The CDR3 DNA is TGCGCCAGCAGCCAAGATGGAGGGGGCCTTAATGAAAAACTGTTTTTT.